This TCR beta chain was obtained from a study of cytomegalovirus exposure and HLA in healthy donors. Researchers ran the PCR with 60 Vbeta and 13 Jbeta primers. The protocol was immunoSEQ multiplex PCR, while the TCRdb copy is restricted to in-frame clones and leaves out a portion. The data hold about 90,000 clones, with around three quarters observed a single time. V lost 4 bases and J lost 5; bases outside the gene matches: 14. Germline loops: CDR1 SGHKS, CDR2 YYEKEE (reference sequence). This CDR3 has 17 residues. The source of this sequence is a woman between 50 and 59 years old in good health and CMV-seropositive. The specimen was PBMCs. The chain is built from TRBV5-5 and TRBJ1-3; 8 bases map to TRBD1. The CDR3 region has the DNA TGTGCCAGCAGCACCGACCCCCACCGACAGGGGAGAAACACCATATATTTT. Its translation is CASSTDPHRQGRNTIYF.